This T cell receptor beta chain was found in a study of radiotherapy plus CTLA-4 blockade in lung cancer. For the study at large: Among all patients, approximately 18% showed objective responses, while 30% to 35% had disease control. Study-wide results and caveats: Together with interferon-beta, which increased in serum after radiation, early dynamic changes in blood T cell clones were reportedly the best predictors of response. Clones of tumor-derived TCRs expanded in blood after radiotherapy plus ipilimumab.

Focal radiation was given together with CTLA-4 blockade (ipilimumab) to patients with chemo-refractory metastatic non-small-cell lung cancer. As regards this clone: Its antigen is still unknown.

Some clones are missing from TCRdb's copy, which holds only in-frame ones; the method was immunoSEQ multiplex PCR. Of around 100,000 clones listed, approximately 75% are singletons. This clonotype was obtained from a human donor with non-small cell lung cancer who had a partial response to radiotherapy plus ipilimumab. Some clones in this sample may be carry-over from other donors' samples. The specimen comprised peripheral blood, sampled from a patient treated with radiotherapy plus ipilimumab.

The CDR3 protein is CASSPRTDTQYF. The CDR3 DNA sequence: TGTGCCAGCAGCCCGCGAACAGATACGCAGTATTTT. The chain joins TRBV14 to TRBJ2-3; D gene unclear. The CDR3 has 12 amino acids. Germline V gives CDR1 SGHDN, CDR2 FVKESK. V was trimmed by 4 bases and J by 3 bases, leaving 5 bases between them.